The 27 T cell receptor beta chains below come from one sample, sequenced in a study of blood T cell repertoires in COVID-19. The method was immunoSEQ multiplex PCR; TCRdb's version includes in-frame clones alone and lacks a portion of them. The data contain about 110,000 clones, around 82% of them seen just once; the ten biggest clones take up approximately 4.3%. Sequencing input: peripheral blood. The receptors originated from a human donor in a cohort sampled during active or convalescent COVID-19.

CDR3 in DNA: TGTGCCAGCAGCAGAGAGGACAGGGGGCGCCGCTATGGCTACACCTTC. Translating gives CASSREDRGRRYGYTF. The chain employs TRBV7-2 and TRBJ1-2; the match to TRBD1 covers 11 bases. The germline V gene has CDR1 SGHTA and CDR2 FQGNSA. V lost 5 bases and J lost 4; bases outside the gene matches: 9. This CDR3 comprises 16 residues.

The gene calls are TRBV18 and TRBJ2-7, with D perhaps matching TRBD1 (6 bases). V lost 2 bases and J 4 bases, leaving 15 bases between the germline ends. This CDR3 has 15 amino acids. CDR1 KGHSH and CDR2 LQKENI come from the germline V gene. CDR3 sequence reads: CASSPSTGYGYEQYF. The DNA for the CDR3 is TGTGCCAGCTCACCATCCACAGGGTATGGTTACGAGCAGTACTTC.

This clone was seen a handful of times. The CDR3 DNA sequence: TGTGCCAGCAGCGCCATTCGGGGGTCCTACAATGAGCAGTTCTTC. Translating it yields CASSAIRGSYNEQFF. The chain links TRBV11-2 to TRBJ2-1; a weak D match, TRBD2 (6 bases). Germline CDR1 and CDR2: SGHAT and FQNNGV. The V gene lost 5 bases and the J gene lost 1 base, with 12 bases spanning the gap. The CDR3 extends over 15 amino acids.

The rearrangement joins TRBV7-9 to TRBJ2-2; weak D call: TRBD1 (6 bases). V lost 2 bases to trimming and J lost 4 bases, with 11 bases between them. Germline CDR1 and CDR2: SEHNR and FQNEAQ (reference sequence). This CDR3 is 15 amino acids long. CDR3 amino acids: CASSLNRVSTGELFF. The CDR3 DNA reads as TGTGCCAGCAGCTTAAACAGGGTCTCCACCGGGGAGCTGTTTTTT.

This clone was seen a few times. The chain links TRBV4-3 to TRBJ2-2, with D possibly TRBD1 on 6 matching bases. The CDR3 runs 16 residues. Trimming took off 3 bases at V and 5 bases at J, with 16 bases between the two ends. Germline V gene data show CDR1 as LGHNA and CDR2 as YSLEER. The CDR3 coding sequence is TGCGCCAGCAGCCAGACCAGGGGAGTTGGTACCGGGGAGCTGTTTTTT. Protein: CASSQTRGVGTGELFF.

The rearrangement links TRBV2 to TRBJ1-6, with D tentatively TRBD1 (6 bases). From germline, CDR1 is SNHLY and CDR2 FYNNEI. Trimming took 4 bases from V and 9 from J, leaving 16 bases between them. This CDR3 contains 15 residues. CDR3 sequence (DNA): TGTGCCAGCAGTGCTCAGGGGATTTTGGCTTCACCCCTCCACTTT. It is translated as CASSAQGILASPLHF.

The chain uses TRBV27 and TRBJ1-5; the D gene is possibly TRBD1 (6 bases). V lost 4 bases and J 5 bases, leaving 15 bases between the germline ends. CDR1 MNHEY and CDR2 SMNVEV come from the germline V gene (reference sequence). There are 15 residues in the CDR3. The CDR3 protein is CASSSYPDRYQPQHF. CDR3 in DNA: TGTGCCAGCAGTTCCTACCCCGACAGGTATCAGCCCCAGCATTTT.

This clone is a singleton in its sample. This chain uses TRBV14 with TRBJ2-1; the match to TRBD2 covers 9 bases. This CDR3 is 12 amino acids long. Trimming removed 4 bases from V and 13 bases from J; junction bases left unmatched: 5. Germline V lookup: CDR1 SGHDN, CDR2 FVKESK. CDR3 protein: CASSLFSGSQFF. For the CDR3, the DNA is TGTGCCAGCAGCCTATTTAGCGGGAGCCAGTTCTTC.

The chain recombines TRBV7-2 with TRBJ1-6; 7 nucleotides line up with TRBD1. The CDR3 contains 16 residues. Germline loops: CDR1 SGHTA, CDR2 FQGNSA. Trimming took 1 base from V and 7 from J; bases not matched to a gene: 7. The CDR3 coding sequence is TGTGCCAGCAGCTTAGAAGGTTACAGGGGAAATTCACCCCTCCACTTT. Amino acid sequence: CASSLEGYRGNSPLHF.

The genes are TRBV19 and TRBJ1-1, with D possibly being TRBD1 (6 bases). The CDR3 runs to 16 residues. Germline V gene sequence: CDR1 LNHDA, CDR2 SQIVND (reference sequence). Trimming took off 3 bases at V and 1 base at J, with 15 bases between the two ends. The DNA for the CDR3 is TGTGCCAGTAGTATCTTGGGAGGGGGGCCGAACACTGAAGCTTTCTTT. Translating it yields CASSILGGGPNTEAFF.

The V call is TRBV7-9, the J call TRBJ2-7; no clear D. Germline V gene data show CDR1 as SEHNR and CDR2 as FQNEAQ (reference sequence). Between the trimmed V and J ends, which lost 4 bases and 6 bases, there was a span of 16 bases. This CDR3 spans 14 amino acids. The CDR3, as DNA: TGTGCCAGCAGCTCCTTACGTTTTCAGATCGAGCAGTACTTC. Its protein product is CASSSLRFQIEQYF.

The chain employs TRBV9 and TRBJ2-7, with D unclear. Germline V lookup: CDR1 SGDLS, CDR2 YYNGEE. V lost 0 bases and J 0 bases, leaving 10 bases between the germline ends. CDR3 length: 15 residues. For the CDR3, the DNA is TGTGCCAGCAGCGTAGGGCTGTCTAGCTCCTACGAGCAGTACTTC. This encodes CASSVGLSSSYEQYF.

This rearrangement joins TRBV6-4 to TRBJ2-2, with D perhaps matching TRBD1 (6 bases). The CDR3 is 15 amino acids. CDR1 and CDR2 from the germline V gene are MRHNA and SNTAGT. V shed 4 bases and J shed 1 base, with 10 bases lying between them. CDR3 amino acids: CASSGQAMNTGELFF. In nucleotides, the CDR3 is TGTGCCAGCAGTGGACAGGCGATGAACACCGGGGAGCTGTTTTTT.

The rearrangement joins TRBV6-6 to TRBJ2-1; 9 nucleotides line up with TRBD1. With 5 bases clipped from V and 6 bases from J, the junction kept 5 bases outside the gene matches. CDR1 and CDR2 from the germline V gene are MNHNY and SVGAGI (reference sequence). The CDR3 is 14 amino acids. The CDR3 DNA sequence: TGTGCCAGCAGTCTGGGACAGGGCGCCAATGAGCAGTTCTTC. Translation: CASSLGQGANEQFF.

CDR3: CASSSQQNTEAFF. DNA for the CDR3: TGTGCCAGCAGCTCACAGCAGAACACTGAAGCTTTCTTT. The chain joins TRBV5-4 to TRBJ1-1, with D unclear. Trimming left V 3 bases short and J 1 base short, with 7 bases between. The CDR3 spans 13 residues. CDR1 and CDR2 (germline): SGHNT, YYREEE (reference sequence). Drawing the rest from reference TRBV5-4 and TRBJ1-1, the complete variable domain is ETGVTQSPTHLIKTRGQQVTLRCSSQSGHNTVSWYQQALGQGPQFIFQYYREEENGRGNFPPRFSGLQFPNYSSELNVNALELDDSALYLCASSSQQNTEAFFGQGTRLTVV.

The chain joins TRBV5-8 to TRBJ2-7, with D possibly matching TRBD1 (6 bases). The CDR3 is made up of 16 amino acids. CDR1 and CDR2 from the germline V gene are SGHTS and YDEGEE. Between the trimmed V and J ends, which lost 0 bases and 1 base, there was a span of 14 bases. The DNA for the CDR3 is TGTGCCAGCAGCTTGGATTACGGGGACAAATCCTACGAGCAGTACTTC. It translates to CASSLDYGDKSYEQYF.

This sequence joins TRBV19 and TRBJ1-5, with 10 nucleotides matching TRBD1. Germline trimming cut 4 bases from V and 9 bases from J; bases unmatched to any gene: 9. Germline V gene lookup returns CDR1 LNHDA and CDR2 SQIVND (reference sequence). This CDR3 region has 15 residues. The CDR3 protein is CASSTRQGALRPQHF. The CDR3 DNA is TGTGCCAGTAGTACCAGACAGGGGGCTCTCCGGCCCCAGCATTTT. The full variable domain, its missing parts supplied by reference TRBV19 and TRBJ1-5, is DGGITQSPKYLFRKEGQNVTLSCEQNLNHDAMYWYRQDPGQGLRLIYYSQIVNDFQKGDIAEGYSVSREKKESFPLTVTSAQKNPTAFYLCASSTRQGALRPQHFGDGTRLSIL.

The rearrangement joins TRBV4-2 to TRBJ1-6; 7 bases map to TRBD1. Germline assignment: CDR1 LGHNA and CDR2 YNFKEQ. This CDR3 region has 14 residues. V lost 4 bases to trimming and J lost 6 bases; unmatched junction nucleotides: 3. CDR3 nucleotide sequence: TGTGCCAGCAGCCTCCGGGACAGTAATTCACCCCTCCACTTT. Translated, it gives CASSLRDSNSPLHF.

V usage is TRBV7-9 and J usage is TRBJ2-1, with 10 bases identical to TRBD1. Per germline, CDR1 SEHNR and CDR2 FQNEAQ (reference sequence). The CDR3 runs 13 residues. V shed 5 bases and J 12 bases; nucleotides not matched to a gene: 7. The CDR3 loop is CASSMTGGLGQFF. The CDR3 nucleotides are TGTGCCAGCAGCATGACAGGGGGCTTGGGGCAGTTCTTC.

The chain is built from TRBV10-3 and TRBJ1-1, with 7 nucleotides matching TRBD1. CDR3 size: 13 residues. V lost 10 bases and J lost 4; bases outside the gene matches: 9. Germline V gene sequence: CDR1 ENHRY, CDR2 SYGVKD. The CDR3: CASGTVPGTEAFF. CDR3 DNA sequence: TGTGCCAGCGGGACAGTTCCCGGCACTGAAGCTTTCTTT.

The genes are TRBV19 and TRBJ2-1, with 9 bases aligning to TRBD1. The germline CDR1 and CDR2 sequences are LNHDA and SQIVND (reference sequence). CDR3 length equals 15 residues. V was pared by 2 bases and J by 4 bases, with 3 bases of the junction left unmatched. In DNA, the CDR3 is TGTGCCAGTAGTATACAAGGACAGGGGTACAATGAGCAGTTCTTC. Translated, it gives CASSIQGQGYNEQFF. The variable domain in full, with the rest retrieved from reference TRBV19 and TRBJ2-1, is DGGITQSPKYLFRKEGQNVTLSCEQNLNHDAMYWYRQDPGQGLRLIYYSQIVNDFQKGDIAEGYSVSREKKESFPLTVTSAQKNPTAFYLCASSIQGQGYNEQFFGPGTRLTVL.

The J gene is TRBJ2-7, the V gene TRBV5-1; 7 bases are shared with TRBD1. Germline CDR1 and CDR2: SGHRS and YFSETQ. CDR3 length equals 14 residues. The V segment lost 4 bases and the J segment 2 bases; nucleotides outside the gene matches: 6. The CDR3 region has the DNA TGCGCCAGCAGCCTGGACAGGCCTACCTACGAGCAGTACTTC. This codes for CASSLDRPTYEQYF.

The chain combines TRBV4-2 with TRBJ2-7; 12 bases are shared with TRBD2. The CDR3 is 17 amino acids. CDR1 and CDR2 (germline): LGHNA, YNFKEQ. The trim removed 1 base at V and 3 bases at J, leaving 7 bases unmatched. CDR3 in amino acids: CASSQVGGLAGNYEQYF. CDR3 nucleotide sequence: TGTGCCAGCAGCCAAGTGGGAGGACTAGCGGGAAACTACGAGCAGTACTTC.

This chain links TRBV29-1 with TRBJ1-1; maybe TRBD1 (6 bases). The CDR3 runs to 12 residues. CDR1 and CDR2 (germline): SQVTM, ANQGSEA. V dropped 6 bases and J dropped 10 bases, with 18 bases sitting between them. The CDR3 loop is CSVQTGRGRAFF. Here the CDR3 DNA reads TGCAGCGTCCAGACAGGAAGAGGGAGAGCTTTCTTT.

The rearrangement joins TRBV16 to TRBJ1-1; D is possibly TRBD1 (5 bases). The CDR3 loop spans 15 amino acids. Germline loops: CDR1 KGHSY, CDR2 FQNENV. V was pared by 4 bases and J by 0 bases, with 12 bases between. The CDR3 nucleotides read TGTGCCAGCAGCCCCGGCGGGGGTATGAACACTGAAGCTTTCTTT. Translating gives CASSPGGGMNTEAFF.

This rearrangement joins TRBV4-3 to TRBJ1-2, with D unclear. The CDR3 is 14 amino acids. The germline CDR1 and CDR2 sequences are LGHNA and YSLEER. The V end was cut by 4 bases, the J end by 1 base, with 10 bases between. CDR3 protein: CASSPWYSNYGYTF. Here the CDR3 DNA reads TGCGCCAGCAGCCCTTGGTACAGTAACTATGGCTACACCTTC.

This clone was counted once. V usage is TRBV6-5 and J usage is TRBJ2-1, with TRBD1 as a possible D gene (6 bases). Germline CDR1 MNHEY, CDR2 SVGAGI. Between the trimmed V and J ends, which lost 5 bases and 9 bases, there was a span of 14 bases. The CDR3 runs 13 residues. The CDR3 nucleotides read TGTGCCAGCAGTCCCCCAGCCAGGGGTGAGCAGTTCTTC. Translated, it gives CASSPPARGEQFF.